The 27 T cell receptor beta chains given below trace back to one sample, sequenced in a study of T-cell reconstitution after alpha-beta-depleted transplantation in children. The TCRbeta library incorporated unique molecular identifiers. Each CDR3 protein is one row after TCRdb ran MiXCR on the PCR reads. The sample lists 90,000 to 100,000 distinct CDR3 sequences, less than 25% occurring once. The source material was PBMCs, sampled before TCRalphabeta/CD19-depleted stem cell transplant. The source is a boy aged 2-15 years with acute lymphoblastic leukemia, due to receive a stem cell transplant.

This chain uses TRBV5-1 with TRBJ2-7; 8 bases fit TRBD1. This CDR3 has 14 amino acids. J lost 3 bases, V lost 1 base, and 3 bases had no gene match. The germline gives CDR1 SGHRS, CDR2 YFSETQ. The CDR3 sequence: CASSLQGAFYEQYF. The CDR3 DNA is TGCGCCAGCAGCTTGCAGGGGGCCTTCTACGAGCAGTACTTC. Full variable domain (outside the CDR3, taken from reference TRBV5-1 and TRBJ2-7): KAGVTQTPRYLIKTRGQQVTLSCSPISGHRSVSWYQQTPGQGLQFLFEYFSETQRNKGNFPGRFSGRQFSNSRSEMNVSTLELGDSALYLCASSLQGAFYEQYFGPGTRLTVT.

There are a few counts of this clonotype. The chain is built from TRBV12-3 or TRBV12-4 and TRBJ2-7, with a tentative D call TRBD1 (6 bases). V gave up 6 bases and J gave up 2 bases, with 14 bases separating them. This CDR3 is 14 amino acids long. The CDR3 loop reads CASSSFQGPYEQYF. The CDR3 region has the DNA TGTGCCAGCAGCTCCTTCCAGGGGCCCTACGAGCAGTACTTC.

This rearrangement joins TRBV5-1 to TRBJ2-7; 8 nucleotides agree with TRBD2. Unmatched junction bases numbered 13, after V lost 4 bases and J lost 7 bases. CDR1 and CDR2 from the germline V gene are SGHRS and YFSETQ. This CDR3 is built from 15 residues. The CDR3 region is CASSTGLAFPSEQYF. In DNA form, the CDR3 reads TGCGCCAGCAGCACCGGACTAGCCTTCCCTTCGGAGCAGTACTTC. Full variable domain (missing parts from reference TRBV5-1 and TRBJ2-7): KAGVTQTPRYLIKTRGQQVTLSCSPISGHRSVSWYQQTPGQGLQFLFEYFSETQRNKGNFPGRFSGRQFSNSRSEMNVSTLELGDSALYLCASSTGLAFPSEQYFGPGTRLTVT.

This clonotype was observed a handful of times. The chain has TRBV3-1 and TRBJ2-6; D is ambiguous. V was shortened by 1 base and J by 0 bases, with 7 bases between the two germline ends. This CDR3 is 16 amino acids long. Looked up from germline, CDR1 is LGHDT and CDR2 is YNNKEL (reference sequence). CDR3 in amino acids: CASSQALLSGANVLTF. In DNA form, the CDR3 reads TGTGCCAGCAGCCAAGCCCTCCTCTCTGGGGCCAACGTCCTGACTTTC.

This clonotype was detected only a few times. CDR3 sequence reads: CASSPGQPCEQYF. The DNA of the CDR3 is TGTGCCAGCAGCCCGGGGCAGCCCTGCGAGCAGTACTTC. The chain links TRBV4-2 to TRBJ2-7, with D possibly called TRBD1 or TRBD2 (5 bases each). Trimming pared 4 bases from V and 6 bases from J, leaving 13 bases between. CDR3 length: 13 residues. Looked up from germline, CDR1 is LGHNA and CDR2 is YNFKEQ.

A few counts support this clonotype. The genes are TRBV6-2 or TRBV6-3 and TRBJ2-2; the D call may be TRBD1 or TRBD2 (5 bases each). CDR3 length: 11 amino acids. V lost 7 bases and J 9 bases, leaving 9 bases between the germline ends. Per the germline V gene, CDR1 is MNHEY and CDR2 is SVGEGT. The CDR3, as DNA: TGTGCCAGCACCTCGGGGCGGGAGCTGTTTTTT. Translation gives CASTSGRELFF.

This clonotype was detected only a few times. The J gene is TRBJ2-1, the V gene TRBV6-1; 8 bases align to TRBD2. The CDR3 has 15 residues. From germline, CDR1 is MNHNS and CDR2 SASEGT. The ends lost 6 bases at V and 8 bases at J; junction bases unmatched: 12. CDR3 amino acids: CASSRTSGGFYEQFF. For the CDR3, the DNA is TGTGCCAGCAGCCGTACTAGCGGAGGGTTCTATGAGCAGTTCTTC.

The V call is TRBV20-1, the J call TRBJ2-3; 10 bases fit TRBD2. Germline lookup yields CDR1 DFQATT and CDR2 SNEGSKA (reference sequence). The CDR3 has 14 residues. V dropped 8 bases and J dropped 4; count of bases not matched to a gene: 9. CDR3 sequence (DNA): TGCAGTTCCACAGGACTAGCGGAGTCAGATACGCAGTATTTT. It codes for CSSTGLAESDTQYF.

This clonotype came up a few times. The chain is built from TRBV6-2 or TRBV6-3 and TRBJ1-2, with 7 bases matching TRBD1. In germline, CDR1 is MNHEY, CDR2 SVGEGT. J gave up 2 bases and V 6 bases, and 6 bases lay outside the gene matches. The CDR3 runs to 14 residues. The CDR3 loop reads CASSRDRANYGYTF. The CDR3 nucleotides read TGTGCCAGCAGCCGCGACAGGGCCAACTATGGCTACACCTTC.

This clonotype has just a few counts. The genes are TRBV7-3 and TRBJ1-2; D possibly corresponds to TRBD1 (6 bases). Deletions cut 5 bases from V and 6 bases from J, with 19 bases between. The CDR3 has 15 amino acids. The germline gives CDR1 SGHTA, CDR2 FQGTGA. CDR3 nucleotide sequence: TGTGCCAGCAGCCCAAACTCCGGGACACTAAATGGCTACACCTTC. It encodes CASSPNSGTLNGYTF.

In this sample, this clonotype turned up a few times. The chain recombines TRBV29-1 with TRBJ1-1; 11 bases agree with TRBD1. CDR3 length equals 15 residues. CDR1 and CDR2 from the germline V gene are SQVTM and ANQGSEA. V was clipped by 7 bases and J by 3 bases; unmatched bases: 10. CDR3 loop: CSAGQGGTIDTEAFF. In nucleotides, the CDR3 is TGCAGCGCGGGACAGGGGGGGACCATAGACACTGAAGCTTTCTTT.

The table lists this clonotype with many counts. CDR3 region: CASSPSGGYEQYF. In DNA form, the CDR3 reads TGTGCCAGCTCACCATCGGGGGGCTACGAGCAGTACTTC. This chain connects TRBV7-3 to TRBJ2-7; 7 bases match TRBD2. V lost 8 bases and J lost 3; bases outside the gene matches: 7. Germline V gives CDR1 SGHTA, CDR2 FQGTGA. This CDR3 region has 13 residues.

The V gene is TRBV6-6, the J gene TRBJ1-3; D is undetermined. The CDR3 extends over 13 amino acids. Germline V lookup: CDR1 MNHNY, CDR2 SVGAGI (reference sequence). V shed 4 bases and J shed 3 bases, with 7 bases lying between them. The CDR3 region is CASSSDIGNTIYF. As DNA, the CDR3 is TGTGCCAGCAGTTCGGATATTGGAAACACCATATATTTT.

This clonotype has a handful of counts. The V call is TRBV11-2, the J call TRBJ2-5, with TRBD1 matching 8 bases. The ends lost 5 bases at V and 2 bases at J; junction bases unmatched: 10. Germline V gene data show CDR1 as SGHAT and CDR2 as FQNNGV. The length of the CDR3 is 16 residues. CDR3 coding DNA: TGTGCCAGCAGCCACCGGACAGGGAACGTTCAAGAGACCCAGTACTTC. Protein: CASSHRTGNVQETQYF.

This clonotype was seen more than once but under ten times. V gene TRBV5-1 combines with J gene TRBJ2-5; tentatively, D is TRBD1 (6 bases). The V gene's germline CDR1 is SGHRS and CDR2 YFSETQ. The V end lost 4 bases, the J end lost 5 bases, and 15 bases lay between the germline ends. The CDR3 spans 14 residues. For the CDR3, the DNA is TGCGCCAGCAGCCAAGGCAGGGGAGAGGAGACCCAGTACTTC. Translated, it gives CASSQGRGEETQYF.

V and J are TRBV4-1 and TRBJ2-2; D is undetermined. CDR1 is MGHRA and CDR2 is YSYEKL in the germline V gene. V lost 0 bases to trimming and J lost 5 bases, with 13 bases between them. The CDR3 has 16 amino acids. CDR3 nucleotide sequence: TGCGCCAGCAGCCAAGATCCCGGGTTAGGAACCGGGGAGCTGTTTTTT. It is translated as CASSQDPGLGTGELFF.

This clonotype was seen at least ten times. The chain couples TRBV28 to TRBJ2-7, with a weak D call TRBD1 (6 bases). Trimming took off 6 bases at V and 5 bases at J, with 14 bases between the two ends. Germline CDR1 reads MDHEN; CDR2 reads SYDVKM. This CDR3 is 13 amino acids long. The CDR3 is CASRYTRGHEQYF. CDR3 DNA sequence: TGTGCCAGCAGGTACACCAGGGGCCACGAGCAGTACTTC.

The V and J genes are TRBV28 and TRBJ1-2; 9 bases align to TRBD1. This CDR3 comprises 13 residues. The junction had 5 bases not matched to a gene; V was cut back by 5 bases and J by 7 bases. Germline V gives CDR1 MDHEN, CDR2 SYDVKM. As DNA, the CDR3 is TGTGCCAGCAGTCGAGACAGGGGGGGTGGCTACACCTTC. It translates to CASSRDRGGGYTF.

The chain recombines TRBV25-1 with TRBJ2-3; D perhaps matches TRBD1 (5 bases). The CDR3 covers 15 residues. Looked up from germline, CDR1 is MGHDK and CDR2 is SYGVNS. V lost 2 bases and J lost 3, with 12 bases in between. The CDR3 loop is CASSEPGMKTDTQYF. The CDR3 DNA is TGTGCCAGCAGTGAACCAGGGATGAAGACAGATACGCAGTATTTT.

There are a few counts of this clonotype. This chain uses TRBV4-3 with TRBJ2-5, with TRBD2 matching 7 bases. With 5 bases clipped from V and 0 bases from J, the junction kept 9 bases outside the gene matches. The germline V gene has CDR1 LGHNA and CDR2 YSLEER. The CDR3 spans 16 residues. CDR3 bases: TGCGCCAGCAGCAAAGGACCCAGCGGGGACCAAGAGACCCAGTACTTC. This encodes CASSKGPSGDQETQYF.

This chain uses TRBV25-1 with TRBJ2-7; 9 bases agree with TRBD1. With V trimmed by 4 bases and J by 7 bases, 17 bases remained unmatched. CDR3 length equals 17 residues. Per the germline V gene, CDR1 is MGHDK and CDR2 is SYGVNS. The CDR3 region is CASSVRYQGQGVGEQYF. The CDR3 coding sequence is TGTGCCAGCAGTGTGCGTTATCAGGGACAGGGAGTTGGAGAGCAGTACTTC.

The chain links TRBV10-2 to TRBJ2-3; no definite D call. V lost 1 base and J lost 5, with 13 bases in between. Germline loops: CDR1 WSHSY, CDR2 SAAADI. This CDR3 spans 15 amino acids. In DNA, the CDR3 is TGCGCCAGCAGTGAGTTCGGGCTAGTAGGAGATACGCAGTATTTT. Translation gives CASSEFGLVGDTQYF.

Only a few counts were recorded for this clonotype. This chain links TRBV12-3 or TRBV12-4 with TRBJ2-1; D might be TRBD2 (5 bases). The V end was cut by 8 bases, the J end by 13 bases, with 15 bases between. The CDR3 totals 11 residues. The CDR3 DNA follows: TGTGCCAGCGGTTGGAGCTCTAGCCAGTTCTTC. It yields the protein CASGWSSSQFF.

The chain employs TRBV20-1 and TRBJ2-7; D is possibly TRBD2 (6 bases). Germline V gene lookup returns CDR1 DFQATT and CDR2 SNEGSKA (reference sequence). This CDR3 spans 16 amino acids. CDR3 residues: CSFWGPATAGPGEQYF. The CDR3, as DNA: TGCAGCTTTTGGGGCCCGGCTACAGCGGGCCCGGGTGAGCAGTACTTC.

This clonotype has more than one count but fewer than ten. The chain joins TRBV18 to TRBJ2-1, with 7 bases matching TRBD2. Losses at the gene ends were 3 bases for V and 5 bases for J; bases not matched to a gene: 4. Germline V gene sequence: CDR1 KGHSH, CDR2 LQKENI. This CDR3 spans 14 amino acids. The CDR3 loop is CASSPLGGDNEQFF. CDR3 coding DNA: TGTGCCAGCTCACCGCTTGGGGGGGACAATGAGCAGTTCTTC.

This clonotype was recorded a few times. In DNA form, the CDR3 reads TGCAGTGTCCAGGCGACGGGGGTTATGAACACTGAAGCTTTCTTT. Encoded protein: CSVQATGVMNTEAFF. The J gene is TRBJ1-1, the V gene TRBV20-1; possibly TRBD1 for D (5 bases). Trimming took 7 bases from V and 0 from J, leaving 18 bases between them. Germline V gene sequence: CDR1 DFQATT, CDR2 SNEGSKA (reference sequence). This CDR3 contains 15 residues.

The chain has TRBV20-1 and TRBJ2-1; tentatively, D is TRBD1 or TRBD2 (6 bases each). This CDR3 region has 18 residues. V was shortened by 3 bases and J by 0 bases, with 21 bases between the two germline ends. CDR1 is DFQATT and CDR2 is SNEGSKA in the germline V gene (reference sequence). The CDR3 protein is CSASPLKGGASSYNEQFF. The CDR3 DNA follows: TGCAGTGCTAGTCCACTAAAGGGGGGAGCCAGCTCCTACAATGAGCAGTTCTTC.